This T cell receptor beta chain was recovered during a study of CD8+ T cells in alopecia areata. Findings and caveats of the study: Compared with normal scalp, lesional scalp had higher clonality and more expanded CD8+ clones. Compared with mice, patients displayed less clear TCR sharing, possibly for HLA-related reasons.

CDR3 length: 15 residues. Germline-derived CDR1 and CDR2 are ENHRY and SYGVKD. Trimming cost V 7 bases and J 4 bases; bases outside gene matches: 7. With respect to this clone: The target antigen is unknown.

Lesional scalp tissue (obtained by punch biopsy) and peripheral blood were collected from alopecia areata patients. RNA was extracted and reverse transcribed into cDNA as the sequencing template. The table came from immunoSEQ multiplex PCR; TCRdb's copy has only in-frame clones and leaves some out. The sample contains 110,000 to 150,000 clones, roughly 53% of which appear only once. The sample here was CD4+ T cells sorted from blood, taken at week 0. The TCR sequence derives from a human donor with alopecia areata. This rearrangement joins TRBV10-3 to TRBJ2-6, with 7 bases lining up with TRBD1. Here the CDR3 reads CAIKSTGEGANVLTF. The CDR3 region has the DNA TGTGCCATCAAGAGTACAGGGGAAGGGGCCAACGTCCTGACTTTC.